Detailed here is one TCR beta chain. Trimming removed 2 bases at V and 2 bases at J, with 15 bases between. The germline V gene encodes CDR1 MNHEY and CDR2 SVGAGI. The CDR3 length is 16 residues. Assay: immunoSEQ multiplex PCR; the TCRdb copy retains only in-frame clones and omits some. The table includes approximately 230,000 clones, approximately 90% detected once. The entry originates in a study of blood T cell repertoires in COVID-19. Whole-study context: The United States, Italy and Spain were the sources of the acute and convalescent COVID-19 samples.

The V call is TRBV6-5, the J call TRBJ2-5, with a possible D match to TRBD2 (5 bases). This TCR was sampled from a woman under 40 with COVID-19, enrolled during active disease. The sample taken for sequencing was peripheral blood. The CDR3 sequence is CASSYLPSTEQETQYF. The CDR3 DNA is TGTGCCAGCAGTTACCTCCCTAGCACCGAACAAGAGACCCAGTACTTC.